The 7 T cell receptor beta chains below were found in one sample sequenced in a study of cytomegalovirus exposure and HLA in healthy donors. It was with 60 Vbeta and 13 Jbeta primers that the PCR ran. The protocol was immunoSEQ multiplex PCR, while the TCRdb copy is restricted to in-frame clones and leaves out a portion. The sample contains around 140,000 clones, 87% of which appear only once. Sequenced sample: PBMCs. All receptors come from a woman in her twenties or thirties in good health and CMV-seronegative.

The chain carries TRBV2 and TRBJ2-7; TRBD1 matches at 7 bases. CDR3 size: 14 residues. Germline-derived CDR1 and CDR2 are SNHLY and FYNNEI. After removal of 4 bases from V and 3 bases from J, the junction contained 6 bases not matched to a gene. CDR3 nucleotide sequence: TGTGCCAGCAGTGTAGACAGGGTCTACTACGAGCAGTACTTC. Translated: CASSVDRVYYEQYF.

The genes are TRBV19 and TRBJ1-1, with a possible D match to TRBD1 (5 bases). Germline CDR1 reads LNHDA; CDR2 reads SQIVND (reference sequence). The CDR3 length is 14 residues. V dropped 5 bases and J dropped 3 bases, with 13 bases sitting between them. CDR3 region: CASSPMRGDTEAFF. In DNA, the CDR3 is TGTGCCAGTAGTCCCATGCGGGGGGACACTGAAGCTTTCTTT.

This clone was found once. The chain carries TRBV27 and TRBJ1-2; TRBD1 aligns across 8 bases. V was clipped by 3 bases and J by 6 bases; unmatched bases: 3. Per germline, CDR1 MNHEY and CDR2 SMNVEV (reference sequence). CDR3 size: 13 residues. The CDR3, as DNA: TGTGCCAGCAGTTTCCAGGGGGCAGATGGCTACACCTTC. Its translation: CASSFQGADGYTF.

V is TRBV7-2 and J is TRBJ1-2, with TRBD1 identical over 7 bases. The junction had 2 bases not matched to a gene; V was cut back by 5 bases and J by 2 bases. Germline lookup yields CDR1 SGHTA and CDR2 FQGNSA. The CDR3 contains 13 residues. CDR3 sequence reads: CASSPGQNYGYTF. DNA for the CDR3: TGTGCCAGCAGCCCGGGACAGAACTATGGCTACACCTTC.

This chain joins TRBV7-2 and TRBJ2-2; D perhaps matches TRBD2 (7 bases). Germline CDR1 is SGHTA and CDR2 is FQGNSA. V lost 3 bases and J 6 bases, leaving 11 bases between the germline ends. The CDR3 is 14 residues long. CDR3 bases: TGTGCCAGCAGCTTTCGGGGGGCCGCCGGGGAGCTGTTTTTT. Translated: CASSFRGAAGELFF.

The rearrangement links TRBV6-5 to TRBJ1-2, with a possible D match to TRBD1 (5 bases). The length of the CDR3 is 13 residues. Germline V gene data show CDR1 as MNHEY and CDR2 as SVGAGI. The V and J ends lost 5 bases and 8 bases respectively, with 15 bases between them. CDR3 sequence (DNA): TGTGCCAGCAGTCGACTTGACAGTTCGGGCTACACCTTC. Protein product: CASSRLDSSGYTF.

J is TRBJ2-7 and V is TRBV6-5; D remains unclear. Trimming left V 2 bases short and J 2 bases short, with 7 bases between. This CDR3 spans 13 amino acids. Germline-derived CDR1 and CDR2 are MNHEY and SVGAGI. The CDR3 nucleotides are TGTGCCAGCAGTTACGGTGAGACCTACGAGCAGTACTTC. This translates into CASSYGETYEQYF.